This T cell receptor beta chain was recorded in a study of T cells after yellow fever vaccination. This clonotype was detected only a few times. CDR1 SGHRS and CDR2 YFSETQ come from the germline V gene. The J segment lost 5 bases and the V segment lost 3 bases, leaving 3 bases of the junction unmatched. The CDR3 covers 13 residues. Using its own MiXCR run on the 5' RACE reads, TCRdb lists one record per CDR3 protein. The sample holds 350,000 to 450,000 distinct CDR3 sequences, approximately 6% seen once. The sequence was obtained from a man younger than 40 who received the YFV17D yellow fever vaccine. The chain links TRBV5-1 to TRBJ2-5; TRBD1 agrees at 8 bases. The sample consisted of PBMCs, taken 5 days after the yellow fever booster vaccination. The CDR3 nucleotides are TGCGCCAGCAGCTGGGGACAGGCGGAGACCCAGTACTTC. This sequence encodes CASSWGQAETQYF.